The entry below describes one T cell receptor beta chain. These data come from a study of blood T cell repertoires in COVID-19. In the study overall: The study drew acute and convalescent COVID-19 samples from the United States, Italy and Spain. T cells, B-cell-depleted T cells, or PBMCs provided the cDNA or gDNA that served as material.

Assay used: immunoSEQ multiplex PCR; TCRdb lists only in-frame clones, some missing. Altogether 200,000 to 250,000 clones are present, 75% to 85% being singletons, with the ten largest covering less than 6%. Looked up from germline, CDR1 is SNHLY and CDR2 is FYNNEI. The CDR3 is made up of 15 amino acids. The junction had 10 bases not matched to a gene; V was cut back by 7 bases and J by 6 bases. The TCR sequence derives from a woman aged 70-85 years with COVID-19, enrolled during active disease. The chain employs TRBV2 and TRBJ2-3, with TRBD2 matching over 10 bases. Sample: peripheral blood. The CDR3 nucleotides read TGTGCCAGCAAGGAATTAGCGGGAGGTCACGATACGCAGTATTTT. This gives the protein CASKELAGGHDTQYF.